These 15 T cell receptor beta chains were all obtained from the same sample, sequenced in a study of blood T cells in healthy people across ages. Using a J-beta primer mix together with a sample-barcoded 5' primer, a second PCR was run for about 6 to 12 cycles. TCRdb processed the 5' RACE reads anew with MiXCR; each CDR3 protein has one entry. The table shows roughly 1,500,000 distinct CDR3 sequences, with about 40% occurring only once. Sample: blood. These receptors came from a woman aged 18-29 years in good health.

CDR3 in amino acids: CASSLVTGERTGELFF. The CDR3 DNA reads as TGCGCCAGCAGCTTGGTAACAGGGGAACGCACCGGGGAGCTGTTTTTT. The chain employs TRBV5-1 and TRBJ2-2; 7 nucleotides line up with TRBD1. Trimming took 0 bases from V and 4 from J; bases not matched to a gene: 6. This CDR3 region has 16 residues. Germline V gene data show CDR1 as SGHRS and CDR2 as YFSETQ.

This clonotype was counted a few times. This chain links TRBV4-1 with TRBJ2-5; the D gene is possibly TRBD1 (5 bases). The CDR3 is 12 residues long. V lost 1 base and J 10 bases, leaving 10 bases between the germline ends. Germline-derived CDR1 and CDR2 are MGHRA and YSYEKL. For the CDR3, the DNA is TGCGCCAGCAGCCAAGTAGGGGTAATCCAGTACTTC. Its translation is CASSQVGVIQYF.

This clonotype was detected only a few times. The chain combines TRBV10-3 with TRBJ2-3, with D maybe TRBD1 (6 bases). V shed 10 bases and J shed 5 bases, with 22 bases lying between them. CDR1 and CDR2 from the germline V gene are ENHRY and SYGVKD. There are 15 residues in the CDR3. CDR3 sequence: CATKANTGIGDTQYF. CDR3 in DNA: TGTGCCACCAAGGCGAATACAGGGATAGGAGATACGCAGTATTTT.

The CDR3 bases are TGTGCCAGCAGCCCGACAGGGCTCGACTATGGCTACACCTTC. Its translation: CASSPTGLDYGYTF. V gene TRBV4-2 combines with J gene TRBJ1-2, with TRBD1 matching 7 bases. Germline lookup yields CDR1 LGHNA and CDR2 YNFKEQ. V shed 4 bases and J 3 bases; nucleotides not matched to a gene: 5. The CDR3 sequence is 14 residues long.

This chain links TRBV20-1 with TRBJ2-4, with a weak D call TRBD1 (5 bases). V dropped 0 bases and J dropped 13 bases, with 22 bases sitting between them. Looked up from germline, CDR1 is DFQATT and CDR2 is SNEGSKA (reference sequence). The CDR3 totals 15 residues. The CDR3 reads CSARDPLGTGNEQYF. The CDR3 DNA reads TGCAGTGCTAGAGATCCCCTGGGAACAGGAAACGAACAGTACTTC.

The rearrangement joins TRBV6-5 to TRBJ1-4; D uncertain. The CDR3 runs to 16 residues. Germline-derived CDR1 and CDR2 are MNHEY and SVGAGI. Trimming removed 4 bases at V and 5 bases at J, with 17 bases between. The CDR3 nucleotides are TGTGCCAGCAGTTCTCTCCGGGAAATGCGGAATGAAAAACTGTTTTTT. Its translation is CASSSLREMRNEKLFF.

This clonotype was picked up a small number of times. The chain employs TRBV7-9 and TRBJ2-1, with 9 bases fitting TRBD2. The CDR3 has 18 amino acids. Losses at the gene ends were 5 bases for V and 2 bases for J; bases not matched to a gene: 13. CDR1 and CDR2 (germline): SEHNR, FQNEAQ (reference sequence). Here the CDR3 reads CASSQLGGRALTYNEQFF. Written as DNA, the CDR3 is TGTGCCAGCAGCCAGTTAGGCGGGAGGGCTTTAACCTACAATGAGCAGTTCTTC.

This clonotype was picked up a small number of times. The rearrangement uses TRBV9 and TRBJ2-1; D gene ambiguous. CDR3 length equals 12 residues. Germline V gene data show CDR1 as SGDLS and CDR2 as YYNGEE. The ends were cut back, 0 bases at V and 8 bases at J, with 6 bases in the middle. The DNA of the CDR3 is TGTGCCAGCAGCGTAGGCCCCTATGAGCAGTTCTTC. This gives the protein CASSVGPYEQFF.

As concerns this clonotype: A read error may produce the germline difference seen at one junction end. J is TRBJ2-2 and V is TRBV29-1, with 8 bases fitting TRBD1. Germline CDR1 is SQVTM and CDR2 is ANQGSEA. The CDR3 sequence is 12 residues long. This CDR3 reads CGVQGASGELFF. CDR3 coding DNA: TGCGGCGTTCAGGGGGCGTCGGGGGAGCTGTTTTTT.

In nucleotides, the CDR3 is TGTGCCAGGGGAACACCGTATGGCTACACCTTC. Protein product: CARGTPYGYTF. The J gene is TRBJ1-2, the V gene TRBV21-1. TRBV21-1 is flagged as a pseudogene. The CDR3 spans 11 residues.

This clonotype showed up just once. A read error may account for a junction end that differs from germline. V gene TRBV10-3 combines with J gene TRBJ2-1, with TRBD2 matching 8 bases. Per the germline V gene, CDR1 is ENHRY and CDR2 is SYGVKD. The CDR3 is 15 residues long. The CDR3 sequence: CAISESTTSVNGQFF. DNA for the CDR3: TGTGCCATCAGTGAGTCGACGACTAGCGTTAATGGGCAGTTCTTC.

Remarks on this clonotype: An end of the junction does not agree with germline; a read error may underlie this. This chain uses TRBV5-1 with TRBJ2-5; the D gene is possibly TRBD2 (6 bases). Looked up from germline, CDR1 is SGHRS and CDR2 is YFSETQ. This CDR3 spans 16 amino acids. Here the CDR3 reads CACSLREAEEQETQYF. The DNA for the CDR3 is TGCGCCTGCAGCTTGAGGGAGGCAGAAGAACAAGAGACCCAGTACTTC.

This clonotype was recorded a few times. The chain recombines TRBV7-2 with TRBJ2-7; TRBD2 matches at 8 bases. With 1 base clipped from V and 2 bases from J, the junction kept 4 bases outside the gene matches. Per germline, CDR1 SGHTA and CDR2 FQGNSA. The CDR3 contains 15 residues. The chain's CDR3 is CASSLGRGLAYEQYF. Here the CDR3 DNA reads TGTGCCAGCAGCTTAGGTAGGGGACTAGCCTACGAGCAGTACTTC.

This clonotype appeared a few times. In DNA, the CDR3 is TGTGCCAGCAGTTTATTACTGGGACAGGGGTCCTATGGCTACACCTTC. As protein: CASSLLLGQGSYGYTF. This sequence joins TRBV28 and TRBJ1-2, with 10 bases lining up with TRBD1. Trimming took 1 base from V and 4 from J; bases not matched to a gene: 6. Germline loops: CDR1 MDHEN, CDR2 SYDVKM. The CDR3 loop spans 16 amino acids.

This rearrangement joins TRBV29-1 to TRBJ2-7, with 12 positions matching TRBD2. Germline values: CDR1 SQVTM, CDR2 ANQGSEA. This CDR3 comprises 13 residues. With 7 bases clipped from V and 2 bases from J, the junction kept 3 bases outside the gene matches. CDR3 region: CSGSSGGAYEQYF. The CDR3 region has the DNA TGCAGCGGGTCTAGCGGGGGGGCCTACGAGCAGTACTTC.